This TCR beta chain comes out of a study of T cell responses to AZD1222 COVID-19 vaccine. Clones were read by immunoSEQ multiplex PCR, and TCRdb kept only the in-frame ones, dropping some. This sample has 85,000 to 100,000 clones, with just over 90% found just once. Germline V lookup: CDR1 ENHRY, CDR2 SYGVKD. This CDR3 is 12 amino acids long. Trimming pared 6 bases from V and 3 bases from J, leaving 8 bases between. This clone was recorded only once. The sequence was obtained from an adult in good health. The sample was peripheral blood, taken on day 0 of AZD1222 vaccination. This chain joins TRBV10-3 and TRBJ1-2, with D unresolved. The CDR3 loop is CAISGTDYGYTF. CDR3 sequence (DNA): TGTGCCATCAGCGGAACAGACTATGGCTACACCTTC.